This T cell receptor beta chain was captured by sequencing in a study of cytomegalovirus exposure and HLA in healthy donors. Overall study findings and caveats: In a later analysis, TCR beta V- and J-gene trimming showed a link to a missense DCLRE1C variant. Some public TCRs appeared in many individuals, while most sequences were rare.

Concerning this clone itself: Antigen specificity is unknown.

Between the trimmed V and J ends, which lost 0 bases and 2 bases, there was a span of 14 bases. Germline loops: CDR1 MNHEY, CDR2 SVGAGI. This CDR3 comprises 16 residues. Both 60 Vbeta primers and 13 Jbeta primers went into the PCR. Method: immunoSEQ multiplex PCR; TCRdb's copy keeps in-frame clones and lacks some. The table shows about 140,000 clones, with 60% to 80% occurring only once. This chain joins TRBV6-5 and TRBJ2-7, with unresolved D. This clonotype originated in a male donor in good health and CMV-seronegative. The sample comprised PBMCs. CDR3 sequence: CASSYSKSGYPYEQYF. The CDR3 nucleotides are TGTGCCAGCAGTTACTCGAAATCGGGTTACCCCTACGAGCAGTACTTC.